One sample yielded the 16 T cell receptor beta chains listed below, sequenced in a study of regulatory T cells in long-lasting Graves disease. Indicated time point: newly diagnosed GD, antithyroid drugs for less than 3 months. PBMC-extracted RNA yielded the TCR library. With iRepertoire HTBI primers and Arm-PCR of CDR3 regions, TCR beta libraries were built. TCRdb recomputed calls from the multiplex PCR reads with MiXCR, one row per CDR3 protein. Of hundreds of thousands of distinct CDR3 sequences in the sample, roughly 14% were seen once. This sample was shared with a second study, whose subject was T cells in Graves' hyperthyroidism and ophthalmopathy.

The specimen was peripheral blood mononuclear cells (PBMCs), collected at new diagnosis, from a patient treated with antithyroid drugs. Receptors were obtained from a man younger than 45 with Graves disease.

This clonotype appeared many times. The genes are TRBV29-1 and TRBJ1-2; TRBD1 aligns across 8 bases. V shed 5 bases and J 12 bases; nucleotides not matched to a gene: 5. The germline V gene encodes CDR1 SQVTM and CDR2 ANQGSEA. This CDR3 contains 10 residues. In DNA, the CDR3 is TGCAGCGTTCGTCAGGGGGCTGACACCTTC. This codes for CSVRQGADTF.

This clonotype occurred many times. The chain carries TRBV28 and TRBJ2-7; 14 bases match TRBD2. This CDR3 is 14 amino acids long. With 6 bases clipped from V and 9 bases from J, the junction kept 7 bases outside the gene matches. CDR1 and CDR2 from the germline V gene are MDHEN and SYDVKM. CDR3 in amino acids: CASRLTSGRAPQYF. The DNA for the CDR3 is TGTGCCAGCAGGCTGACTAGCGGGAGGGCTCCGCAGTACTTC.

The chain carries TRBV7-6 and TRBJ1-4; D gene ambiguous. CDR3 length: 15 amino acids. Trimming cost V 7 bases and J 5 bases, with 17 bases left between them. CDR1 is SGHVS, CDR2 FNYEAQ, per germline. The CDR3 sequence is CASTPTVRLNEKLFF. In nucleotides, the CDR3 is TGTGCCAGCACCCCCACAGTAAGGTTGAATGAAAAACTGTTTTTT.

The chain couples TRBV11-2 to TRBJ2-7; 8 positions agree with TRBD2. This CDR3 spans 15 amino acids. The V segment lost 5 bases and the J segment 4 bases; nucleotides outside the gene matches: 10. From germline, CDR1 is SGHAT and CDR2 FQNNGV. CDR3 in amino acids: CASSLYSGSQYEQYF. DNA for the CDR3: TGTGCCAGCAGCCTATACAGCGGGAGTCAGTACGAGCAGTACTTC. Based on the CDR3 plus reference TRBV11-2 and TRBJ2-7, the full variable domain is EAGVAQSPRYKIIEKRQSVAFWCNPISGHATLYWYQQILGQGPKLLIQFQNNGVVDDSQLPKDRFSAERLKGVDSTLKIQPAKLEDSAVYLCASSLYSGSQYEQYFGPGTRLTVT.

This clonotype was seen at least ten times. The rearrangement links TRBV4-1 to TRBJ2-5; D not certain. V was cut by 2 bases and J by 1 base, with 2 bases left in between. The CDR3 is 12 amino acids. CDR1 is MGHRA and CDR2 is YSYEKL in the germline V gene. The CDR3, as DNA: TGCGCCAGCAGCCAACCCCAAGAGACCCAGTACTTC. Amino acids: CASSQPQETQYF.

Only a few counts were recorded for this clonotype. A read error may be the cause here, since a much bigger clone is one base away. The chain has TRBV12-3 or TRBV12-4 and TRBJ2-2; D unresolved. The CDR3 extends over 13 amino acids. CDR3 in DNA: TGTACCAGCAGCCGGGCCTCCACCGGGGAGCTGTTTTTT. It is translated as CTSSRASTGELFF.

This clonotype was picked up many times. This sequence joins TRBV20-1 and TRBJ2-1, with 7 bases fitting TRBD1. V shed 7 bases, J shed 0 bases, and the junction held 6 bases outside the gene matches. Germline CDR1 DFQATT, CDR2 SNEGSKA (reference sequence). CDR3 length: 14 amino acids. The chain's CDR3 is CSGLGGSSYNEQFF. The CDR3 nucleotides read TGCAGTGGCCTAGGGGGCAGCTCCTACAATGAGCAGTTCTTC.

J is TRBJ2-1 and V is TRBV29-1, with D hard to call. CDR1 is SQVTM and CDR2 is ANQGSEA in the germline V gene. The length of the CDR3 is 13 residues. Trimming pared 0 bases from V and 8 bases from J, leaving 11 bases between. The CDR3, as DNA: TGCAGCGTTGAAGATCTCGACGTCTATGAGCAGTTCTTC. The encoded protein is CSVEDLDVYEQFF.

This chain uses TRBV20-1 with TRBJ2-1, with 12 bases aligning to TRBD2. With V trimmed by 2 bases and J by 15 bases, 29 bases remained unmatched. The germline gives CDR1 DFQATT, CDR2 SNEGSKA (reference sequence). The CDR3 loop spans 20 amino acids. CDR3 nucleotide sequence: TGCAGTGCTAGATCCCCGCCCGAACTTAGACTAGCGGGAGTCCATGAGTGGCCGTTCTTC. As protein: CSARSPPELRLAGVHEWPFF.

This clonotype was observed a handful of times. The chain has TRBV18 and TRBJ2-3; TRBD2 is a possible D gene (6 bases). Deletions cut 2 bases from V and 9 bases from J, with 21 bases between. This CDR3 has 16 amino acids. CDR1 and CDR2 (germline): KGHSH, LQKENI. The CDR3 region has the DNA TGTGCCAGCTCACCAACAGACGAGGGAGGACTCCTCACGCAGTATTTT. Translated: CASSPTDEGGLLTQYF.

This clonotype has ten or more counts. The J gene is TRBJ1-1, the V gene TRBV10-3; D remains unclear. This CDR3 contains 13 residues. Germline CDR1 reads ENHRY; CDR2 reads SYGVKD. V was pared by 5 bases and J by 5 bases, with 12 bases between. CDR3 in DNA: TGTGCCATCAGTCGTCGCCGGGAGACTGAAGCTTTCTTT. Its translation is CAISRRRETEAFF.

This clonotype was found many times. V is TRBV10-3 and J is TRBJ2-6; no clear D gene. The CDR3 consists of 13 residues. Germline-derived CDR1 and CDR2 are ENHRY and SYGVKD. Trimming pared 11 bases from V and 4 bases from J, leaving 12 bases between. The CDR3 nucleotides read TGTGCCGTAGCCGCTGAAGGGGCCAACGTCCTGACTTTC. This encodes CAVAAEGANVLTF.

The chain has TRBV5-1 and TRBJ2-1; 9 bases are a match to TRBD1. With V trimmed by 0 bases and J by 10 bases, 11 bases remained unmatched. CDR1 and CDR2 from the germline V gene are SGHRS and YFSETQ. The CDR3 runs 16 residues. The CDR3 coding sequence is TGCGCCAGCAGCTTGGCGGGGACAGGGAGCTCCTACGAGCAGTTCTTC. Its translation: CASSLAGTGSSYEQFF.

With respect to this clonotype: A read error may explain this, as a much larger clone is one base away. The rearrangement joins TRBV12-3 or TRBV12-4 to TRBJ1-1, with D possibly matching TRBD1 (5 bases). This CDR3 is built from 14 residues. This CDR3 is CVSSFSYGGTEAFF. CDR3 coding DNA: TGTGTCAGCAGTTTTTCATACGGGGGCACTGAAGCTTTCTTT.

This clonotype was observed many times. The genes are TRBV3-1 and TRBJ1-1; D not resolved. Trimming removed 3 bases at V and 0 bases at J, with 11 bases between. Per the germline V gene, CDR1 is LGHDT and CDR2 is YNNKEL (reference sequence). The CDR3 sequence is 15 residues long. CDR3 sequence reads: CASSHYGDLNTEAFF. CDR3 coding DNA: TGTGCCAGCAGCCATTACGGGGATTTGAACACTGAAGCTTTCTTT.

Many counts were recorded for this clonotype. The chain joins TRBV16 to TRBJ1-1; D gene uncertain. The V and J ends lost 4 bases and 5 bases respectively, with 20 bases between them. Germline V CDR1 and CDR2: KGHSY, FQNENV. CDR3 size: 16 residues. This CDR3 reads CASSLLPGGEWTEAFF. As DNA, the CDR3 is TGTGCCAGCAGCCTCCTCCCTGGCGGGGAATGGACTGAAGCTTTCTTT.